This T cell receptor beta chain came from a study of T cell responses to AZD1222 COVID-19 vaccine. Clones were read by immunoSEQ multiplex PCR, and TCRdb kept only the in-frame ones, dropping some. Altogether fewer than 90,000 clones are present, about 88% being singletons, with the ten largest covering roughly 11%. This clonotype originated in an adult in good health. The specimen was peripheral blood, collected on day 0 of AZD1222 vaccination.

In nucleotides, the CDR3 is TGTGCCAGCAGTTTTCAGGGTTATGGCTACACCTTC. Residues: CASSFQGYGYTF. The V call is TRBV12-3 or TRBV12-4, the J call TRBJ1-2, with D perhaps TRBD1 (5 bases). The length of the CDR3 is 12 residues. Trimming removed 3 bases from V and 5 bases from J, with 7 bases in between.